What follows is one TCR beta chain and its context. Antigen unknown. These data come from a study of T cell responses to AZD1222 COVID-19 vaccine. General study points: Donor demographics were predominantly white British with a female majority; clonal diversity may be underestimated. Unmutated variant regions reportedly attract nearly half of all spike-specific TCRs.

Data came from immunoSEQ multiplex PCR; TCRdb stores just in-frame clones and leaves some out. The data show about 56,000 clones, around 86% seen once. The CDR3 is 13 residues long. The ends were cut back, 6 bases at V and 7 bases at J, with 15 bases in the middle. The germline CDR1 and CDR2 sequences are MNHEY and SVGEGT. This sequence was found in an adult in good health. This chain links TRBV6-2 or TRBV6-3 with TRBJ1-1; D possibly corresponds to TRBD1 (5 bases). The source material was peripheral blood, sampled on day 0 of AZD1222 vaccination. The CDR3 nucleotides read TGTGCCAGCAGCCATACAGGCGACTATGAAGCTTTCTTT. Translation gives CASSHTGDYEAFF.